Shown below are 7 T cell receptor beta chains from a single sample sequenced in a study of cytomegalovirus exposure and HLA in healthy donors. This PCR relied on a set of 60 Vbeta primers and 13 Jbeta primers. Sequencing used immunoSEQ multiplex PCR; TCRdb keeps in-frame clones, though not all of them. The sample holds about 200,000 clones. The sample consisted of PBMCs. The receptors were sampled from a girl aged 2-10 years in good health and CMV-seropositive.

The gene calls are TRBV29-1 and TRBJ2-3; D ambiguous. Trimming took 4 bases from V and 4 from J, leaving 15 bases between them. The germline V gene encodes CDR1 SQVTM and CDR2 ANQGSEA. The CDR3 has 14 amino acids. CDR3 sequence (DNA): TGCAGCGTTGGTGGTTTCCCCAGTCCAGATACGCAGTATTTT. This sequence encodes CSVGGFPSPDTQYF.

The rearrangement links TRBV9 to TRBJ2-7; D unresolved. CDR3 length: 14 amino acids. V lost 1 base, J lost 2 bases, and 10 bases lay in between. The V gene's germline CDR1 is SGDLS and CDR2 YYNGEE. CDR3 residues: CASSVQSNPYEQYF. CDR3 nucleotides: TGTGCCAGCAGCGTACAGTCCAACCCCTACGAGCAGTACTTC.

J is TRBJ2-7 and V is TRBV23-1; D perhaps matches TRBD1 (6 bases). TRBV23-1 is filed as an ORF, its function uncertain. This CDR3 has 14 residues. V was clipped by 0 bases and J by 3 bases, with 9 bases between them. The CDR3 DNA sequence: TGCGCCAGCAGTCAATCCAACAGGGACTACGAGCAGTACTTC. This codes for CASSQSNRDYEQYF.

Notes on this clone: One end of the junction is discordant with germline, which a read error may explain. The chain combines TRBV19 with TRBJ1-1; D gene uncertain. This CDR3 is 14 amino acids long. Germline values: CDR1 LNHDA, CDR2 SQIVND (reference sequence). The CDR3 bases are TGTGCCAGTAGTACCGTGGCGGGGAACGCTGAAGCTTTCTTT. This translates into CASSTVAGNAEAFF.

The genes are TRBV2 and TRBJ1-5, with 9 positions matching TRBD1. This CDR3 spans 16 amino acids. V lost 4 bases to trimming and J lost 2 bases; unmatched junction nucleotides: 6. Germline lookup yields CDR1 SNHLY and CDR2 FYNNEI. The CDR3 nucleotides are TGTGCCAGCAGTGGGAGGACAGGGGTTCGCAATCAGCCCCAGCATTTT. Residues: CASSGRTGVRNQPQHF.

The chain carries TRBV4-1 and TRBJ1-1; D remains ambiguous. CDR1 MGHRA and CDR2 YSYEKL come from the germline V gene. There are 13 residues in the CDR3. V lost 4 bases to trimming and J lost 5 bases, with 11 bases between them. The CDR3 loop is CASSPSHGTEAFF. CDR3 in DNA: TGCGCCAGCAGCCCCTCCCACGGGACTGAAGCTTTCTTT.

The chain recombines TRBV29-1 with TRBJ2-1, with 14 bases aligning to TRBD2. Germline lookup yields CDR1 SQVTM and CDR2 ANQGSEA. The CDR3 covers 14 residues. Unmatched junction bases numbered 3, after V lost 4 bases and J lost 7 bases. As DNA, the CDR3 is TGCAGCGTTGCAGGGACTAGCGGGAGAAATGAGCAGTTCTTC. Encoded protein: CSVAGTSGRNEQFF.